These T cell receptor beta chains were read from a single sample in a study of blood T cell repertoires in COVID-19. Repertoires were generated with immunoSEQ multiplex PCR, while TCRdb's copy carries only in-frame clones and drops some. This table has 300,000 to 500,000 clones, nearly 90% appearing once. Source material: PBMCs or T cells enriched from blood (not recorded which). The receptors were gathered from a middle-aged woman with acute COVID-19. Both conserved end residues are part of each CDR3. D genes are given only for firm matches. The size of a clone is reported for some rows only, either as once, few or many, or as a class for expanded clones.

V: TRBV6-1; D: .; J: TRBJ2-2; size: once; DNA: TGTGCCAGCAGTGAAGGAGGCAGACTATACGGGGAGCTGTTTTTT; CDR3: CASSEGGRLYGELFF
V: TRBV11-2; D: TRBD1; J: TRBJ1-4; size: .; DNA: TGTGCCAGCAGCTTCTGGACAGGGGAGGAAAAACTGTTTTTT; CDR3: CASSFWTGEEKLFF
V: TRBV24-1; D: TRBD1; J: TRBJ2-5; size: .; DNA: TGTGCCACCAGTGACTCCTGGACAGGGTACCAAGAGACCCAGTACTTC; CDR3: CATSDSWTGYQETQYF
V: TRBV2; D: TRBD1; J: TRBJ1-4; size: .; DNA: TGTGCCAGCAGCCGGGACAGGGGACGAGAAAAACTGTTTTTT; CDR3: CASSRDRGREKLFF
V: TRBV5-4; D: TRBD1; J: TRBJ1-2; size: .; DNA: TGTGCCAGCAGACGGACAGGGGGGCACTATGGCTACACCTTC; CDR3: CASRRTGGHYGYTF
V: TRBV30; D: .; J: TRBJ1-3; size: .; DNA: TGTGCCTGGGTCGAGTCTGGAAACACCATATATTTT; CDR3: CAWVESGNTIYF
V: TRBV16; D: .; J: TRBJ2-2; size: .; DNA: TGTGCCAGCAGCCAAGACAGAAACACCGGGGAGCTGTTTTTT; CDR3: CASSQDRNTGELFF
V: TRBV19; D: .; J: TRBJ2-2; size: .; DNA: TGTGCCAGTAAGGACAGCCAGAACACCGGGGAGCTGTTTTTT; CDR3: CASKDSQNTGELFF
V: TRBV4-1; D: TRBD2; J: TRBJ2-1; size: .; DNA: TGCGCCAGCAGCCAGGGACTAGCGGGGGGGCAAAGCAATGAGCAGTTCTTC; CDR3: CASSQGLAGGQSNEQFF
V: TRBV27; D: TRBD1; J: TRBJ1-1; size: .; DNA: TGTGCCAGCAGTTTTCAAGGGACAGGGGACACTGAAGCTTTCTTT; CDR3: CASSFQGTGDTEAFF
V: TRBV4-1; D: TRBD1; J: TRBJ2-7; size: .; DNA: TGCGCCAGCAGCCAAGATTGGGGGACAGGGGGCTTCTACGAGCAGTACTTC; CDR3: CASSQDWGTGGFYEQYF
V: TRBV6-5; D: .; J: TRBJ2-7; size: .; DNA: TGTGCCAGCAGTTCAGGACTGTTCCGCTACGAGCAGTACTTC; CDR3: CASSSGLFRYEQYF
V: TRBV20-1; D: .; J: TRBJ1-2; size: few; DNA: TGCAGTGCTAGTGACAACCAGGGTTCCTATGGCTACACCTTC; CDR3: CSASDNQGSYGYTF
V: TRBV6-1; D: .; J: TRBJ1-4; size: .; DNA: TGTGCCAGCAGTGATGGGGGGGTGGGTGAAAAACTGTTTTTT; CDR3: CASSDGGVGEKLFF
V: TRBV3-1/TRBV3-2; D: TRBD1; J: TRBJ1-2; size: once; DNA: TGTGCCAGCAGCCAAGGAGACAGGGGGCCGCGGACCTTC; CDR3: CASSQGDRGPRTF
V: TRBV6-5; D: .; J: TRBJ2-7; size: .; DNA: TGTGCCAGCAGTACCCGGGACAACTACGAGCAGTACTTC; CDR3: CASSTRDNYEQYF
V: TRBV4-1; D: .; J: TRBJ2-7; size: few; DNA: TGCGCCAGCAGCCAAGACAGGGGCTACGAGCAGTACTTC; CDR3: CASSQDRGYEQYF
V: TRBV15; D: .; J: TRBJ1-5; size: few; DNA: TGTGCCACCAGCAGAGATGCCAGGAGCAATCAGCCCCAGCATTTT; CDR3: CATSRDARSNQPQHF
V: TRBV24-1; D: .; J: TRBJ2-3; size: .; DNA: TGTGCCACCAGCGATAATCTAGATACGCAGTATTTT; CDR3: CATSDNLDTQYF
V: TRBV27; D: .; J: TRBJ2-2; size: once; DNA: TGTGCCAGCCGCCAACGGCAGGGCAACACCGGGGAGCTGTTTTTT; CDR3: CASRQRQGNTGELFF
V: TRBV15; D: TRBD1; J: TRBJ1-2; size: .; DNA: TGTGCCACCAGCAGAGATGGCAGGGGGTTGGATGGCTACACCTTC; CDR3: CATSRDGRGLDGYTF
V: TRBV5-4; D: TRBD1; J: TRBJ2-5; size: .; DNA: TGTGCCAGCAAACAGGGACAGAAAGAGACCCAGTACTTC; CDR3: CASKQGQKETQYF
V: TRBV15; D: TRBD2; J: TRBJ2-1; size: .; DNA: TGTGCCACGCAGGGACTAGCGGGGGCGAGGAATGAGCAGTTCTTC; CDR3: CATQGLAGARNEQFF
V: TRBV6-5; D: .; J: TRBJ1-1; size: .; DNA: TGTGCCAGCAGTTACGGGTTGGGGGGAGTAGCTTTCTTT; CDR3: CASSYGLGGVAFF
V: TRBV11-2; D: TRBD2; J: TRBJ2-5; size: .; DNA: TGTGCCAGCAGCTCACGACTAGCGGGGGGACAAGAGACCCAGTACTTC; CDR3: CASSSRLAGGQETQYF
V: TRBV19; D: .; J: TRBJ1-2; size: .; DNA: TGTGCCAGTAGTGTCGACAGTACTAACTATGGCTACACCTTC; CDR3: CASSVDSTNYGYTF
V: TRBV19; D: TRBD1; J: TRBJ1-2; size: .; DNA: TGTGCCAGTAGTACACGGACAGGGAACTATGGCTACACCTTC; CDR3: CASSTRTGNYGYTF
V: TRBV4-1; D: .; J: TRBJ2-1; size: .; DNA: TGCGCCAGCAGCCAATTTAGCGGTTTTAGCTCCTACAATGAGCAGTTCTTC; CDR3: CASSQFSGFSSYNEQFF
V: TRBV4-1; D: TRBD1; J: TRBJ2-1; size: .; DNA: TGCGCCAGCAGCCAAGCCGGACAGGGGGGGTACAATGAGCAGTTCTTC; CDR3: CASSQAGQGGYNEQFF